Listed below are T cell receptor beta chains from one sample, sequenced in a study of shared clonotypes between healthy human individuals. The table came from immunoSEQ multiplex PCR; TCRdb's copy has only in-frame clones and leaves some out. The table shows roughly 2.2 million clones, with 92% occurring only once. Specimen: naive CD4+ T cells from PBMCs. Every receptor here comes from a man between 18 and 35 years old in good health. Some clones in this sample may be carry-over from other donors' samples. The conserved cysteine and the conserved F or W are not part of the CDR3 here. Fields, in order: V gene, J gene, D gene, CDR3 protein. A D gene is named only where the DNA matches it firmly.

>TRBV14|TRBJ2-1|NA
ASSQVGFRQRGYNEQF
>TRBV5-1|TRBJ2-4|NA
ASSLFVPGLAKNIQY
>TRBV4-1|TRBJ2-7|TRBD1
ASSQGSGQGSYEQY
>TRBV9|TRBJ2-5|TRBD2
ASSVAASGRYEETQY
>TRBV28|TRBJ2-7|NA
ASSFIGQPVHEQY
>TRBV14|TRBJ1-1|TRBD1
ASSQDPGQRAF
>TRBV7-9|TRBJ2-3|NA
ASSFFGGDTQY
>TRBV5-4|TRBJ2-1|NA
ASSTRGVGSAYNEQF
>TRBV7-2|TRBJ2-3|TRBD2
ASSSSGTSGDTQY
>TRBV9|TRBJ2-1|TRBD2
ASSLGQGIGTSGRYEQF
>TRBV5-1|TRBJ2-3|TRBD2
ASSLDPSGRTSTDTQY
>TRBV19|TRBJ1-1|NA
ASTNRGNGMNTEAF
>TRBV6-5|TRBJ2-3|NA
ASSRAGSTDTQY
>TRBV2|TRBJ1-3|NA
ASRKDIVSGNTIY
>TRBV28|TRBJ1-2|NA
AIGQSYT
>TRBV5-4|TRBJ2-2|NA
ASSRINEGGGELF
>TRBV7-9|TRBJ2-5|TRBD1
ASSWWDRAGETQY
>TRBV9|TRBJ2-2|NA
ASSVGGPGNTGELF
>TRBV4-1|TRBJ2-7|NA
ASSQVNRRYEQY
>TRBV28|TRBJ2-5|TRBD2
ASSFPRLAGTQETQY
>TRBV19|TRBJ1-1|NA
ASSTQVPNTEAF
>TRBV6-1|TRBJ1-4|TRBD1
ASSWDRDNEKLF
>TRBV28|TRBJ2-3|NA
ASSSDLSIDTQY
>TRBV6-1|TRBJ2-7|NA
ASSPIPQVPEQY
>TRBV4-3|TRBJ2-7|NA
ASSQDLRTLGGEQY